What follows are 9 T cell receptor beta chains derived from one specimen sequenced in a study of technical replicates of blood from a few donors. Profiling relied on immunoSEQ multiplex PCR, and the TCRdb table lists in-frame clones only, not all of them. The sample shows some 73,000 clones, 90% of them seen only once. Sequencing was done on a sample of PBMCs. These receptors originate from a human donor in good health. Some clones in this sample may be carry-over from other donors' samples.

The chain combines TRBV6-6 with TRBJ2-1, with 9 bases aligning to TRBD2. V shed 6 bases and J 7 bases; nucleotides not matched to a gene: 7. There are 14 residues in the CDR3. Germline CDR1 and CDR2: MNHNY and SVGAGI (reference sequence). Written as DNA, the CDR3 is TGTGCCAGCAGCCATAGCGGGAGTATAAATGAGCAGTTCTTC. Translated: CASSHSGSINEQFF.

The chain links TRBV2 to TRBJ2-1; 12 positions match TRBD2. This CDR3 spans 14 amino acids. The trim removed 4 bases at V and 8 bases at J, leaving 3 bases unmatched. Germline V gene lookup returns CDR1 SNHLY and CDR2 FYNNEI. Written as DNA, the CDR3 is TGTGCCAGCAGTGCACTAGCGGGAGGCTATGAGCAGTTCTTC. It yields the protein CASSALAGGYEQFF.

In this sample, this clone turned up a few times. This chain joins TRBV5-1 and TRBJ2-3, with TRBD1 identical over 10 bases. V lost 7 bases, J lost 3 bases, and 2 bases stayed unmatched. Germline V gene sequence: CDR1 SGHRS, CDR2 YFSETQ. The CDR3 is made up of 13 amino acids. The CDR3 sequence: CASGDRGTDTQYF. As DNA, the CDR3 is TGCGCCAGCGGGGACAGGGGAACAGATACGCAGTATTTT.

The gene calls are TRBV5-1 and TRBJ1-4; perhaps TRBD1 as D (6 bases). CDR1 is SGHRS and CDR2 is YFSETQ in the germline V gene. This CDR3 comprises 14 residues. V lost 4 bases and J 3 bases, leaving 10 bases between the germline ends. The CDR3 DNA reads as TGCGCCAGCAGCCCGGGGGGGCCTAATGAAAAACTGTTTTTT. Protein: CASSPGGPNEKLFF.

Only a few counts were recorded for this clone. This sequence joins TRBV7-9 and TRBJ2-7, with a weak D call TRBD2 (7 bases). The CDR3 length is 14 residues. V gave up 1 base and J gave up 6 bases, with 13 bases separating them. In germline, CDR1 is SEHNR, CDR2 FQNEAQ (reference sequence). Here the CDR3 reads CASSLVGGPGEQYF. Here the CDR3 DNA reads TGTGCCAGCAGCTTAGTGGGGGGGCCGGGCGAGCAGTACTTC.

The chain employs TRBV11-2 and TRBJ2-3; D is undetermined. There are 16 residues in the CDR3. Trimming removed 0 bases at V and 9 bases at J, with 19 bases between. Germline assignment: CDR1 SGHAT and CDR2 FQNNGV. The CDR3 here is CASSLDGFGSSRTQYF. The CDR3 nucleotides are TGTGCCAGCAGCTTAGACGGTTTTGGTAGCTCGAGGACGCAGTATTTT. Full variable domain (remainder filled in from reference TRBV11-2 and TRBJ2-3): EAGVAQSPRYKIIEKRQSVAFWCNPISGHATLYWYQQILGQGPKLLIQFQNNGVVDDSQLPKDRFSAERLKGVDSTLKIQPAKLEDSAVYLCASSLDGFGSSRTQYFGPGTRLTVL.

V is TRBV11-2 and J is TRBJ1-2; perhaps TRBD1 as D (5 bases). The V end was cut by 5 bases, the J end by 4 bases, with 20 bases between. CDR1 and CDR2 from the germline V gene are SGHAT and FQNNGV. The CDR3 sequence is 16 residues long. In nucleotides, the CDR3 is TGTGCCAGCAGCCCAAGAAGGGTGGGACTTCTCTATGGCTACACCTTC. Amino acids: CASSPRRVGLLYGYTF. The full variable domain, completed using reference TRBV11-2 and TRBJ1-2, is EAGVAQSPRYKIIEKRQSVAFWCNPISGHATLYWYQQILGQGPKLLIQFQNNGVVDDSQLPKDRFSAERLKGVDSTLKIQPAKLEDSAVYLCASSPRRVGLLYGYTFGSGTRLTVV.

The rearrangement joins TRBV12-5 to TRBJ2-5; 9 bases align to TRBD1. Germline assignment: CDR1 LGHNT and CDR2 FRNRAP. CDR3 length equals 15 residues. After removal of 6 bases from V and 5 bases from J, the junction contained 10 bases not matched to a gene. This CDR3 reads CASGRGQGQWETQYF. The CDR3 DNA reads TGTGCTAGTGGCCGCGGACAGGGGCAGTGGGAGACCCAGTACTTC.

This clone appeared once. The chain recombines TRBV29-1 with TRBJ2-2; tentative D call: TRBD1 (5 bases). V was pared by 7 bases and J by 0 bases, with 12 bases between. The CDR3 length is 14 residues. Per the germline V gene, CDR1 is SQVTM and CDR2 is ANQGSEA. This CDR3 is CSARQLANTGELFF. CDR3 coding DNA: TGCAGCGCCCGACAGCTTGCGAACACCGGGGAGCTGTTTTTT.